These 29 T cell receptor beta chains were all obtained from the same sample, sequenced in a study of blood T cell repertoires in COVID-19. This table comes from immunoSEQ multiplex PCR, and its TCRdb copy is limited to in-frame clones, with some not included. The repertoire holds roughly 260,000 clones, with about nine tenths as singletons. Specimen: peripheral blood. All receptors come from a woman between 50 and 59 years old who had recovered from COVID-19.

This sequence joins TRBV4-1 and TRBJ1-1; 10 bases map to TRBD1. V trimming: 2 bases; J trimming: 6 bases; junction bases outside the gene matches: 6. CDR1 is MGHRA, CDR2 YSYEKL, per germline. The length of the CDR3 is 15 residues. CDR3 coding DNA: TGCGCCAGCAGCCAAAAAGGGACAGGGGACGCTGAAGCTTTCTTT. Translation: CASSQKGTGDAEAFF.

The CDR3 loop reads CASSDWSGREVEQYF. CDR3 DNA sequence: TGCGCCAGCAGTGATTGGAGCGGGAGAGAGGTCGAGCAGTACTTC. The chain is built from TRBV10-2 and TRBJ2-7; TRBD2 matches at 8 bases. CDR1 is WSHSY and CDR2 is SAAADI in the germline V gene. The CDR3 loop spans 15 amino acids. V shed 3 bases, J shed 6 bases, and the junction held 10 bases outside the gene matches.

This rearrangement joins TRBV7-3 to TRBJ2-3; 8 bases align to TRBD2. Germline values: CDR1 SGHTA, CDR2 FQGTGA. The CDR3 spans 16 residues. The J segment lost 3 bases and the V segment lost 3 bases, leaving 8 bases of the junction unmatched. The CDR3 sequence: CASSLAPGGGTDTQYF. DNA of the CDR3: TGTGCCAGCAGCTTGGCCCCGGGGGGGGGAACAGATACGCAGTATTTT.

This clone was detected only once. The V and J genes are TRBV5-4 and TRBJ2-3, with D maybe TRBD2 (5 bases). From germline, CDR1 is SGHNT and CDR2 YYREEE (reference sequence). The CDR3 totals 16 residues. V dropped 4 bases and J dropped 6 bases, with 21 bases sitting between them. The CDR3 is CASSPDWAEVGDTQYF. The CDR3 DNA reads as TGTGCCAGCAGCCCCGACTGGGCGGAGGTGGGGGATACGCAGTATTTT.

J is TRBJ1-5 and V is TRBV30; 8 bases are shared with TRBD1. V gave up 0 bases and J gave up 1 base; unmatched junction bases: 8. The CDR3 is 17 amino acids. Germline V gives CDR1 GTSNPN, CDR2 SVGIG (reference sequence). The CDR3 loop is CAWSVRPTGVSNQPQHF. The DNA for the CDR3 is TGTGCCTGGAGTGTAAGACCGACAGGGGTCAGCAATCAGCCCCAGCATTTT.

About this clone: Different DNA sequences within this sample yield the same CDR3. This chain joins TRBV7-2 and TRBJ2-5, with TRBD2 identical over 13 bases. The germline V gene encodes CDR1 SGHTA and CDR2 FQGNSA. The CDR3 has 15 residues. V shed 1 base, J shed 4 bases, and the junction held 0 bases outside the gene matches. CDR3 residues: CASSLGLAGGETQYF. The CDR3 nucleotides read TGTGCCAGCAGCTTAGGACTAGCGGGAGGAGAGACCCAGTACTTC.

The chain employs TRBV5-1 and TRBJ1-5, with 7 nucleotides matching TRBD1. Germline assignment: CDR1 SGHRS and CDR2 YFSETQ. J was trimmed by 1 base and V by 0 bases; bases with no gene match: 1. This CDR3 spans 15 amino acids. CDR3 bases: TGCGCCAGCAGCTTGGCGACAGGGAGCAATCAGCCCCAGCATTTT. It codes for CASSLATGSNQPQHF.

In the case of this clone: This sample also contains other DNA sequences that code for the same CDR3. The V call is TRBV30, the J call TRBJ1-1; D uncertain. Trimming shortened V by 3 bases and J by 2 bases, and 4 bases separated the two germline ends. The length of the CDR3 is 11 residues. The germline CDR1 and CDR2 sequences are GTSNPN and SVGIG (reference sequence). For the CDR3, the DNA is TGTGCCTGGAGCAGAAACACTGAAGCTTTCTTT. As protein: CAWSRNTEAFF. Together with reference TRBV30 and TRBJ1-1, the CDR3 gives the full variable domain: SQTIHQWPATLVQPVGSPLSLECTVEGTSNPNLYWYRQAAGRGLQLLFYSVGIGQISSEVPQNLSASRPQDRQFILSSKKLLLSDSGFYLCAWSRNTEAFFGQGTRLTVV.

The gene calls are TRBV19 and TRBJ1-4; D not certain. In germline, CDR1 is LNHDA, CDR2 SQIVND (reference sequence). V lost 0 bases and J lost 14, with 13 bases in between. This CDR3 is built from 13 residues. This CDR3 reads CASSIDSAGSLFF. The DNA of the CDR3 is TGTGCCAGTAGTATAGATTCGGCAGGAAGTCTGTTTTTT.

This CDR3 is CASIRLAGAPSGANVLTF. The CDR3 bases are TGTGCCAGCATCCGACTAGCGGGGGCCCCCTCTGGGGCCAACGTCCTGACTTTC. The V call is TRBV2, the J call TRBJ2-6, with TRBD2 identical over 12 bases. Germline V lookup: CDR1 SNHLY, CDR2 FYNNEI. CDR3 size: 18 residues. After removal of 7 bases from V and 0 bases from J, the junction contained 7 bases not matched to a gene.

V usage is TRBV27 and J usage is TRBJ2-2; 8 bases are shared with TRBD1. J was trimmed by 5 bases and V by 3 bases; bases with no gene match: 8. The CDR3 runs to 16 residues. The germline V gene encodes CDR1 MNHEY and CDR2 SMNVEV (reference sequence). CDR3 coding DNA: TGTGCCAGCAGTTTCCACGGACAGGGTGGAACCGGGGAGCTGTTTTTT. Protein: CASSFHGQGGTGELFF.

The chain's CDR3 is CASSVPGTSNTEAFF. The CDR3, as DNA: TGTGCCAGCAGCGTCCCGGGGACATCGAACACTGAAGCTTTCTTT. The chain joins TRBV7-9 to TRBJ1-1; tentative D call: TRBD1 (6 bases). V was shortened by 5 bases and J by 1 base, with 14 bases between the two germline ends. The CDR3 totals 15 residues. Germline assignment: CDR1 SEHNR and CDR2 FQNEAQ (reference sequence).

The chain recombines TRBV2 with TRBJ2-7; D is perhaps TRBD1 (5 bases). The germline V gene has CDR1 SNHLY and CDR2 FYNNEI. There are 18 residues in the CDR3. The V end was cut by 1 base, the J end by 0 bases, with 19 bases between. The CDR3 coding sequence is TGTGCCAGCAGTGAAGACCTCCTAACATTCGACAGCTCCTACGAGCAGTACTTC. It is translated as CASSEDLLTFDSSYEQYF.

The V gene is TRBV30, the J gene TRBJ1-1; D gene uncertain. The CDR3 contains 12 residues. The germline V gene has CDR1 GTSNPN and CDR2 SVGIG (reference sequence). V lost 7 bases, J lost 6 bases, and 15 bases lay in between. The CDR3 region has the DNA TGTGCCTTCCGGGATAAGGCCCCTGAAGCTTTCTTT. This gives the protein CAFRDKAPEAFF. Complete variable domain (other parts from reference TRBV30 and TRBJ1-1): SQTIHQWPATLVQPVGSPLSLECTVEGTSNPNLYWYRQAAGRGLQLLFYSVGIGQISSEVPQNLSASRPQDRQFILSSKKLLLSDSGFYLCAFRDKAPEAFFGQGTRLTVV.

CDR3 sequence (DNA): TGTGCCAGCACCCCTGGGACAGGCCGCTTCTATGGCTACACCTTC. This sequence encodes CASTPGTGRFYGYTF. The chain is built from TRBV9 and TRBJ1-2; 8 bases agree with TRBD1. Germline-derived CDR1 and CDR2 are SGDLS and YYNGEE. CDR3 length: 15 residues. V shed 6 bases, J shed 4 bases, and the junction held 11 bases outside the gene matches. Full variable domain (rest looked up from reference TRBV9 and TRBJ1-2): DSGVTQTPKHLITATGQRVTLRCSPRSGDLSVYWYQQSLDQGLQFLIQYYNGEERAKGNILERFSAQQFPDLHSELNLSSLELGDSALYFCASTPGTGRFYGYTFGSGTRLTVV.

V is TRBV5-6 and J is TRBJ2-5; a weak D match, TRBD1 (6 bases). This CDR3 contains 14 residues. V lost 0 bases, J lost 5 bases, and 11 bases lay in between. Germline V CDR1 and CDR2: SGHDT, YYEEEE. The CDR3 DNA reads TGTGCCAGCAGCTTGGGCAGGGGTTGGGAGACCCAGTACTTC. Translation: CASSLGRGWETQYF.

V gene TRBV9 combines with J gene TRBJ2-1, with TRBD1 as a possible D gene (5 bases). This CDR3 has 14 amino acids. CDR1 and CDR2 (germline): SGDLS, YYNGEE. Trimming took off 0 bases at V and 3 bases at J, with 7 bases between the two ends. The CDR3 region has the DNA TGTGCCAGCAGCGTAGCGACAGACTACAATGAGCAGTTCTTC. It specifies CASSVATDYNEQFF.

The chain links TRBV15 to TRBJ1-1, with TRBD1 as a possible D gene (6 bases). The CDR3 is made up of 14 amino acids. CDR1 is LNHNV and CDR2 is YYDKDF in the germline V gene (reference sequence). V shed 0 bases and J shed 11 bases, with 16 bases lying between them. The DNA for the CDR3 is TGTGCCACCAGCAGAGATCCGAGAACAGGGTCGGCTTTCTTT. Encoded protein: CATSRDPRTGSAFF.

This sequence joins TRBV2 and TRBJ1-2; 10 bases agree with TRBD1. The CDR3 extends over 12 amino acids. The J segment lost 8 bases and the V segment lost 11 bases, leaving 8 bases of the junction unmatched. Germline values: CDR1 SNHLY, CDR2 FYNNEI. CDR3 protein: CACTGDRGGYTF. CDR3 bases: TGTGCCTGCACGGGGGACAGGGGCGGCTACACCTTC. The full variable domain, its missing parts supplied by reference TRBV2 and TRBJ1-2, is EPEVTQTPSHQVTQMGQEVILRCVPISNHLYFYWYRQILGQKVEFLVSFYNNEISEKSEIFDDQFSVERPDGSNFTLKIRSTKLEDSAMYFCACTGDRGGYTFGSGTRLTVV.

V gene TRBV20-1 combines with J gene TRBJ1-1; D is uncertain. Per germline, CDR1 DFQATT and CDR2 SNEGSKA (reference sequence). Trimming pared 3 bases from V and 7 bases from J, leaving 18 bases between. This CDR3 contains 14 residues. CDR3 in DNA: TGCAGTGCTAGTCTCCCCCCTAGTAACCTTGAAGCTTTCTTT. It specifies CSASLPPSNLEAFF.

This CDR3 reads CASRGSRGQSRFNEQFF. In nucleotides, the CDR3 is TGTGCCAGTCGGGGGTCGAGGGGACAGTCTCGTTTCAATGAGCAGTTCTTC. The rearrangement links TRBV19 to TRBJ2-1; maybe TRBD1 (7 bases). CDR1 and CDR2 (germline): LNHDA, SQIVND (reference sequence). The CDR3 sequence is 17 residues long. With 8 bases removed from V and 6 bases from J, the gap between germline ends came to 26 bases. Together with reference TRBV19 and TRBJ2-1, the CDR3 gives the full variable domain: DGGITQSPKYLFRKEGQNVTLSCEQNLNHDAMYWYRQDPGQGLRLIYYSQIVNDFQKGDIAEGYSVSREKKESFPLTVTSAQKNPTAFYLCASRGSRGQSRFNEQFFGPGTRLTVL.

The rearrangement links TRBV28 to TRBJ1-1, with a tentative D call TRBD1 (5 bases). CDR1 and CDR2 (germline): MDHEN, SYDVKM. Trimming pared 5 bases from V and 8 bases from J, leaving 12 bases between. The CDR3 covers 12 residues. CDR3 sequence: CASSQPGGEAFF. DNA of the CDR3: TGTGCCAGCAGTCAGCCGGGGGGGGAAGCTTTCTTT.

The CDR3 bases are TGTGCCAGCAGCGTCGCTGGAGGGGTCGCTGAAGCTTTCTTT. Amino acid sequence: CASSVAGGVAEAFF. J is TRBJ1-1 and V is TRBV7-3; D possibly corresponds to TRBD1 (5 bases). Per the germline V gene, CDR1 is SGHTA and CDR2 is FQGTGA. V lost 5 bases and J 6 bases, leaving 16 bases between the germline ends. CDR3 size: 14 residues.

Here the CDR3 reads CASSSTVPLCYTF. Written as DNA, the CDR3 is TGTGCCAGCAGTTCGACAGTACCGCTGTGCTACACCTTC. V is TRBV6-5 and J is TRBJ1-2; tentative D call: TRBD1 (5 bases). This CDR3 region has 13 residues. Germline V lookup: CDR1 MNHEY, CDR2 SVGAGI. Trimming left V 4 bases short and J 9 bases short, with 15 bases between.

The chain couples TRBV11-3 to TRBJ2-1; 8 bases align to TRBD2. The CDR3 is 17 amino acids. The germline V gene has CDR1 SGHNT and CDR2 YENEEA. Trimming at V came to 5 bases and at J to 0 bases, leaving 9 bases not matched to a gene. The CDR3 sequence: CASSPGGGLLSYNEQFF. The CDR3 region has the DNA TGTGCCAGCAGCCCGGGAGGGGGGCTGCTCTCCTACAATGAGCAGTTCTTC.

This sequence joins TRBV19 and TRBJ2-1; 12 nucleotides align to TRBD2. The CDR3 consists of 13 residues. The trim removed 5 bases at V and 12 bases at J, leaving 5 bases unmatched. Germline V lookup: CDR1 LNHDA, CDR2 SQIVND (reference sequence). The DNA of the CDR3 is TGTGCCAGTAGTCCGCAACTAGCGGGGGGGCAGTTCTTC. Translating it yields CASSPQLAGGQFF.

V and J are TRBV28 and TRBJ1-1; D is possibly TRBD1 (6 bases). This CDR3 contains 12 residues. The germline CDR1 and CDR2 sequences are MDHEN and SYDVKM. Trimming shortened V by 5 bases and J by 8 bases, and 12 bases separated the two germline ends. CDR3 sequence: CASSPLGTEAFF. Written as DNA, the CDR3 is TGTGCCAGCAGTCCCCTAGGGACAGAAGCTTTCTTT.

This sequence joins TRBV5-4 and TRBJ1-6; 9 bases are shared with TRBD1. CDR3 length: 17 amino acids. Germline values: CDR1 SGHNT, CDR2 YYREEE (reference sequence). After removal of 5 bases from V and 0 bases from J, the junction contained 6 bases not matched to a gene. The CDR3 loop is CASSTGTGSSYNSPLHF. CDR3 DNA sequence: TGTGCCAGCAGTACCGGGACAGGGAGCTCCTATAATTCACCCCTCCACTTT.

This chain links TRBV18 with TRBJ2-4, with TRBD1 identical over 7 bases. Germline values: CDR1 KGHSH, CDR2 LQKENI. This CDR3 spans 16 amino acids. The V and J ends lost 4 bases and 0 bases, in that order; junction bases with no gene match: 6. The CDR3 DNA reads TGTGCCAGCTCACTCACAGGGGTCGGAGCCAAAAACATTCAGTACTTC. Protein: CASSLTGVGAKNIQYF.